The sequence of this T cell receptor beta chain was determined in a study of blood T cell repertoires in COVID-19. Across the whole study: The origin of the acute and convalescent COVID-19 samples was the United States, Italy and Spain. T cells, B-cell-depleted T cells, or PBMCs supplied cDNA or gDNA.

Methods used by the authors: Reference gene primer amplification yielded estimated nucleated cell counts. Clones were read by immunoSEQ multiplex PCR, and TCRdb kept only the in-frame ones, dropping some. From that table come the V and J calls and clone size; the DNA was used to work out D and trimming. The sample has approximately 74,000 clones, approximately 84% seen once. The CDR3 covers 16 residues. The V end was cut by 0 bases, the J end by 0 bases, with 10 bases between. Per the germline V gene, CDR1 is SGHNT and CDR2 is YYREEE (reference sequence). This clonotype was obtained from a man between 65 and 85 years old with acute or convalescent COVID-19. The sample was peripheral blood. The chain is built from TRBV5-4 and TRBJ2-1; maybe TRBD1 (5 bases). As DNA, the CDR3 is TGTGCCAGCAGCTTGGAAGGGGCTAGCTCCTACAATGAGCAGTTCTTC. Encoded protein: CASSLEGASSYNEQFF.